This TCR beta chain was recovered during a study of blood T cell repertoires in COVID-19. Study in general: PBMCs, B-cell-depleted T cells, or T cells provided the cDNA or gDNA that made up the material.

Per the original methods: Reference gene primer amplification yielded estimated nucleated cell counts. This table comes from immunoSEQ multiplex PCR, and its TCRdb copy is limited to in-frame clones, with some not included. V and J calls and clone size are as listed in that table; D and trimming were resolved from the DNA. Counted here are roughly 200,000 clones, around 80% occurring once; the ten biggest clones make up 5.5%. Losses at the gene ends were 10 bases for V and 0 bases for J; bases not matched to a gene: 12. CDR1 is WNHNN and CDR2 is SYGVQD in the germline V gene (reference sequence). The CDR3 spans 17 residues.

The sequenced material came from peripheral blood. This TCR was recovered from a woman aged 70 to 79 with acute or convalescent COVID-19. V usage is TRBV10-1 and J usage is TRBJ2-7; 13 bases line up with TRBD2. The CDR3 loop reads CATRTSGSLGSSYEQYF. CDR3 nucleotides: TGCGCCACCAGGACTAGCGGGAGTTTAGGGAGCTCCTACGAGCAGTACTTC.